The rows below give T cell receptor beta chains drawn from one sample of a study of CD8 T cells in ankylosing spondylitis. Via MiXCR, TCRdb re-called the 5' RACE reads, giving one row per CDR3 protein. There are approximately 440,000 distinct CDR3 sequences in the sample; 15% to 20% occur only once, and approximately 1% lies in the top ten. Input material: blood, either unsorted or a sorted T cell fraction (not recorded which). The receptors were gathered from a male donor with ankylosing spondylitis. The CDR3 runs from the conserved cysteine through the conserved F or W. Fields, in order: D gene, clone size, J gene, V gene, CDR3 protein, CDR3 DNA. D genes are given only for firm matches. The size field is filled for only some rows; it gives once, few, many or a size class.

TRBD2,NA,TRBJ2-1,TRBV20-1,CSARDFSGGPNEQFF,TGCAGTGCTAGAGATTTTAGCGGGGGACCCAATGAGCAGTTCTTC
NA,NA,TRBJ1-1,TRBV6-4,CASSVRGNTEAFF,TGTGCCAGCAGTGTGCGAGGGAACACTGAAGCTTTCTTT
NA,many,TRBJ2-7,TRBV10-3,CAITPTGGHSEQYF,TGTGCCATCACCCCCACCGGGGGACACTCAGAGCAGTACTTC
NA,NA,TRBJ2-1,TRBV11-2,CASSPQMGTLCNEQFF,TGTGCCAGCAGCCCCCAAATGGGAACATTGTGCAATGAGCAGTTCTTC
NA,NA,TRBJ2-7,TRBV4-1,CASSRTTGTETATYEQYF,TGCGCCAGCAGCAGGACAACCGGGACGGAAACCGCCACCTACGAGCAGTACTTC
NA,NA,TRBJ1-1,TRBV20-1,CSGTDSGVGTEAFF,TGCAGTGGTACGGACTCAGGGGTTGGAACTGAAGCTTTCTTT
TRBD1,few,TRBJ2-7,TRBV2,CASRGQGKGYEQYF,TGTGCCAGCAGGGGACAGGGTAAGGGTTACGAGCAGTACTTC
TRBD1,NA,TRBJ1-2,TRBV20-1,CSAPNTGGYGYTF,TGCAGTGCTCCAAATACAGGGGGCTATGGCTACACCTTC
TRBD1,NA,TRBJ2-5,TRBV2,CASREGTGGKETQYF,TGTGCCAGCAGGGAGGGGACAGGGGGCAAAGAGACCCAGTACTTC
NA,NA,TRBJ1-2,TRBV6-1,CASSEQAKNSIYGYTF,TGTGCCAGCAGTGAACAGGCCAAGAACAGCATCTATGGCTACACCTTC
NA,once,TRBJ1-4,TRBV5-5,CASSLDGGLGTNEKLFF,TGTGCCAGCAGCTTGGATGGGGGGCTTGGGACTAATGAAAAACTGTTTTTT
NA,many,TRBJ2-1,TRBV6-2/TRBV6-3,CASSPRNTEQFF,TGTGCCAGCAGCCCGAGAAACACTGAGCAGTTCTTC
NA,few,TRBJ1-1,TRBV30,CAWTGVPGGEAFF,TGTGCCTGGACGGGAGTACCCGGGGGTGAAGCTTTCTTT
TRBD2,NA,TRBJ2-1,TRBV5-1,CASSLTAGGQYNEQFF,TGCGCCAGCAGCTTGACAGCGGGGGGACAATACAATGAGCAGTTCTTC
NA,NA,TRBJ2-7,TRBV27,CASSSPYSYEQYF,TGTGCCAGCAGTTCCCCGTACTCCTACGAGCAGTACTTC
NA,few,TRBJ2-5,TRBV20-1,CSARLAGRGETQYF,TGCAGTGCTAGGCTGGCAGGGCGCGGGGAGACCCAGTACTTC
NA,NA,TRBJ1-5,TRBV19,CASSMRDSNQPQHF,TGTGCCAGTAGTATGAGGGACTCCAATCAGCCCCAGCATTTT
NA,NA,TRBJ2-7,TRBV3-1,CASSQALSRYEQYF,TGTGCCAGCAGCCAGGCTTTGAGTCGCTACGAGCAGTACTTC
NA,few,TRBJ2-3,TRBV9,CASSVARTTDTQYF,TGTGCCAGCAGCGTAGCCCGTACCACAGATACGCAGTATTTT
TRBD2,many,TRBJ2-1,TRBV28,CASSLVVGPSGLRDEQFF,TGTGCCAGCAGTTTGGTGGTTGGGCCTAGCGGGCTCAGGGATGAGCAGTTCTTC
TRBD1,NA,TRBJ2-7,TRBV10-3,CAISELGQGIDEQYF,TGTGCCATCAGTGAGTTGGGACAGGGTATCGACGAGCAGTACTTC
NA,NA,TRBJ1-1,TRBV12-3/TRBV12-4,CASSLPGDTEAFF,TGTGCCAGCAGTTTGCCCGGGGACACTGAAGCTTTCTTT
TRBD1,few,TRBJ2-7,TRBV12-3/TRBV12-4,CASSTRTGGPYEQYF,TGTGCCAGCAGTACTCGGACAGGGGGACCCTACGAGCAGTACTTC
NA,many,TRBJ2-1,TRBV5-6,CASSLFLAEQFF,TGTGCCAGCAGCTTGTTCTTGGCAGAGCAGTTCTTC
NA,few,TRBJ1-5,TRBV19,CASSKGQWVKGNQPQHF,TGTGCCAGTAGTAAAGGACAGTGGGTAAAGGGCAATCAGCCCCAGCATTTT